This T cell receptor beta chain stems from a study of blood T cells in healthy people across ages. Overall study findings and caveats: The unknown donor CMV status may have confounded expanded clonotype changes.

The germline CDR1 and CDR2 sequences are DFQATT and SNEGSKA (reference sequence). CDR3 length: 12 residues. In regard to this clonotype: The target antigen is unknown.

PCR was performed a second time for roughly 7 to 11 cycles using a sample-barcoded 5' primer and a J-beta primer mix. Each cDNA molecule received a tag from a template-switch adaptor that had 12 random nucleotides. Sequencing yielded, for each sample, at least 3 million paired-end reads carrying CDR3. TCRdb re-called the 5' RACE reads with MiXCR, one entry per CDR3 protein. Here the sample spans about 1 million distinct CDR3 sequences, under 30% being singletons. These same data were also listed under a study on T cells of mothers and their children.

The chain couples TRBV20-1 to TRBJ2-5, with D possibly TRBD2 on 6 matching bases. The J call may be wrong; the DNA end is better matched by TRBJ2-1. This TCR came from a girl under 10 years old in good health. The sequenced sample consisted of blood. The CDR3 protein is CSASKDGSEQFF. As DNA, the CDR3 is TGCAGTGCTAGTAAGGACGGGAGTGAGCAGTTCTTC.